The clone carrying this T cell receptor beta chain showed up just once. This entry comes from a study of control samples from healthy donors and cancer patients. CDR3 length equals 14 residues. Measured with immunoSEQ multiplex PCR; TCRdb has only the in-frame clones, and not every one. The table shows tens of thousands of clones, with 85% to 90% occurring only once. The source of this sequence is a woman aged 55 to 70 in good health. The chain links TRBV21-1 to TRBJ1-1; TRBD1 is the table's D call and was not checked against the DNA. TRBV21-1 is given as a pseudogene. The specimen sequenced was blood. The DNA for the CDR3 is TGTGCCAGCAGACCGGGTCCAGGGGACACTGAAGCTTTCTTT. Its translation is CASRPGPGDTEAFF.